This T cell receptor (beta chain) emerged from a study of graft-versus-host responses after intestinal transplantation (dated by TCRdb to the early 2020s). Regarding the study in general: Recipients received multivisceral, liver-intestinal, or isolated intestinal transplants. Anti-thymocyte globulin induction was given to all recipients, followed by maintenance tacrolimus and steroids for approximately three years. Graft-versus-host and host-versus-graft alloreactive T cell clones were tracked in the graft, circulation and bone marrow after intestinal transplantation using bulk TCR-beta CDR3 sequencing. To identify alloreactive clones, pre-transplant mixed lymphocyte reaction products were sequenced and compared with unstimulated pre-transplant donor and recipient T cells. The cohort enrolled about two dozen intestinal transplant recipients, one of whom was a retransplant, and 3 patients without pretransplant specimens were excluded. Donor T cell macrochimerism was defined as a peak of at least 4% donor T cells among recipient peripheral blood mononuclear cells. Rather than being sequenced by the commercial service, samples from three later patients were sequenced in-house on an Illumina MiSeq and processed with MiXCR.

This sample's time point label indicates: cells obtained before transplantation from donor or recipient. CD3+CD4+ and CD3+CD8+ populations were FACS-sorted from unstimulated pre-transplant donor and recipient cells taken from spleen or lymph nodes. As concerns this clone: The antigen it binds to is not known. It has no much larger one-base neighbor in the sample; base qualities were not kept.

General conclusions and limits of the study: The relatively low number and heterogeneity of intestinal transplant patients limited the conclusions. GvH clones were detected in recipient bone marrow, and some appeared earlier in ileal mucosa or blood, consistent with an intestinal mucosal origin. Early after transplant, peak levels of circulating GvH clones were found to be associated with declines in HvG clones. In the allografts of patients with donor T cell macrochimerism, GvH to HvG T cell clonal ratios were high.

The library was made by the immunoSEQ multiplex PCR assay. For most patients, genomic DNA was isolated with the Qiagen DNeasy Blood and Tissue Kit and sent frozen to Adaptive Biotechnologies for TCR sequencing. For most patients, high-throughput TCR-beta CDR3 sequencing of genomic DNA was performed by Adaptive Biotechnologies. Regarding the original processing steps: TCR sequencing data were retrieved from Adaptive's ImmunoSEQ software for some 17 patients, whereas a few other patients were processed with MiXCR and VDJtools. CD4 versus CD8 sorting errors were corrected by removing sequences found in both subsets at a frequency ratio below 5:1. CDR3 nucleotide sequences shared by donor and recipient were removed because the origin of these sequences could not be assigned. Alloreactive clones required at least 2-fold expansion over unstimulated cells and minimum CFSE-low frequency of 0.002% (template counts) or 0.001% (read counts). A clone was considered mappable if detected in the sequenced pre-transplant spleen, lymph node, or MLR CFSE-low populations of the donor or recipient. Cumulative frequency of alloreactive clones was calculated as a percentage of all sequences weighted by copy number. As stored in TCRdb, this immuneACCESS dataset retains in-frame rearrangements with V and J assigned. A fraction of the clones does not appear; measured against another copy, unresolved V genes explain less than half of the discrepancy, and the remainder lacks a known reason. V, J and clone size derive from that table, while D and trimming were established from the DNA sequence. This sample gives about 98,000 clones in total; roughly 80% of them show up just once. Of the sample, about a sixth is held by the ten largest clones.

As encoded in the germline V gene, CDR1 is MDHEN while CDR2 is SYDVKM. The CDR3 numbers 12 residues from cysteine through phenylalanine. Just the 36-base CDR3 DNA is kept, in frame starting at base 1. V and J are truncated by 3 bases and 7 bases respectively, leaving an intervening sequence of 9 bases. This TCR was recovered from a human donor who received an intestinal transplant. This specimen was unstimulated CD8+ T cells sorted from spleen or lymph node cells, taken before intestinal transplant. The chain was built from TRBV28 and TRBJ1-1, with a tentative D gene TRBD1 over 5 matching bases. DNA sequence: TGTGCCAGCAGTTTCGGGGGAGGTGAAGCTTTCTTT. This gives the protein CASSFGGGEAFF.